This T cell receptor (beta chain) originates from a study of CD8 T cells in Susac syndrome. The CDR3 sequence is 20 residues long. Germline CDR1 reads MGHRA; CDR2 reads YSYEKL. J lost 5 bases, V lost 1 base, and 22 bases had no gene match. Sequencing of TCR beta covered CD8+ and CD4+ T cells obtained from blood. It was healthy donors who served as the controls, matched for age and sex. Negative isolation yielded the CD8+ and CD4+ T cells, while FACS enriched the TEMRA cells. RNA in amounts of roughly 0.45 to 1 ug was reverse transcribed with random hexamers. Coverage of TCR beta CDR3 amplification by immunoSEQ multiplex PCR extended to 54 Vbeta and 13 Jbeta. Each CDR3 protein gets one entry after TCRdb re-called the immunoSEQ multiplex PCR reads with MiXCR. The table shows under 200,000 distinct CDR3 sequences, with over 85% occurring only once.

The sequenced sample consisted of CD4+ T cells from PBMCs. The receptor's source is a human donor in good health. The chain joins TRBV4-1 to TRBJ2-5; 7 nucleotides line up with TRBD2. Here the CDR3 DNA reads TGCGCCAGCAGCCAAGCCGGAATAGGGCTAGCGGCTTCTTCTCCGGAGACCCAGTACTTC. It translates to CASSQAGIGLAASSPETQYF.